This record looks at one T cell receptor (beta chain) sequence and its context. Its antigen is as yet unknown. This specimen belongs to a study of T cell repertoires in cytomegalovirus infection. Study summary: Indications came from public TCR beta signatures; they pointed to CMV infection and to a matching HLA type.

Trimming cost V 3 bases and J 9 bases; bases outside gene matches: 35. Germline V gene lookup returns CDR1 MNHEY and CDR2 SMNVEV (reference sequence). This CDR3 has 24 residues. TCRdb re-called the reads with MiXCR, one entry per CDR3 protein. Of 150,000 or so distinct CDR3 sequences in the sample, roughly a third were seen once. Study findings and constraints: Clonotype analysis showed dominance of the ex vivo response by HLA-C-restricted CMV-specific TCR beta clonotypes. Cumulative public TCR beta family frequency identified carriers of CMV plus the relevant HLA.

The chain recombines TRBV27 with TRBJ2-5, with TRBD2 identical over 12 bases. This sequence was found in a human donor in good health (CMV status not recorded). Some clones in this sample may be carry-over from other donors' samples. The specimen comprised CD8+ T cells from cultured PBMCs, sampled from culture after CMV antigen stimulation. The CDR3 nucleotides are TGTGCCAGCAGTTTTGGAACCGGGAGGACTAGCGGGGCGTCAAGAGACCCAGTGGAGGAAGCCCAGTACTTC. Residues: CASSFGTGRTSGASRDPVEEAQYF.